The 22 T cell receptor beta chains listed next were all sequenced from one sample in a study of shared clonotypes between healthy human individuals. TCRdb keeps only in-frame clones here, not all; method: immunoSEQ multiplex PCR. The sample holds 2 million to 2.5 million clones, 85% to 95% seen once. Source material: naive CD4+ T cells from PBMCs. Subset in this sample: CD45RA+ positively selected. These receptors all stem from a man between 18 and 29 years old in good health. Some clones in this sample may be carry-over from other donors' samples.

CDR3 DNA: TGTGCCAGCAGTTCGTCTGCGGGAGGGCCGGGCAATGAGCAGTTCTTC. It codes for CASSSSAGGPGNEQFF. The genes are TRBV28 and TRBJ2-1, with 9 bases matching TRBD2. V gave up 4 bases and J gave up 6 bases; unmatched junction bases: 10. This CDR3 is built from 16 residues. Germline V gene data show CDR1 as MDHEN and CDR2 as SYDVKM.

The chain links TRBV30 to TRBJ1-2, with D unresolved. The ends were cut back, 4 bases at V and 7 bases at J, with 13 bases in the middle. Germline CDR1 GTSNPN, CDR2 SVGIG (reference sequence). This CDR3 has 12 residues. The CDR3 coding sequence is TGTGCCTGGACCGCACGTTCGTTTGGCTACACCTTC. Translated, it gives CAWTARSFGYTF.

The gene calls are TRBV11-1 and TRBJ2-7; a possible D gene is TRBD1 (6 bases). Per germline, CDR1 SGHAT and CDR2 FQDESV (reference sequence). The V and J ends lost 5 bases and 3 bases respectively, with 17 bases between them. The CDR3 runs to 15 residues. The CDR3 bases are TGTGCCAGCAGCACGGGACACCCTAGGGTCTACGAGCAGTACTTC. This sequence encodes CASSTGHPRVYEQYF.

CDR3 residues: CASSEPVGYGGELFF. CDR3 nucleotides: TGTGCCAGCAGTGAACCCGTGGGGTACGGCGGGGAGCTGTTTTTT. This chain connects TRBV6-1 to TRBJ2-2; D is ambiguous. Between the trimmed V and J ends, which lost 2 bases and 7 bases, there was a span of 14 bases. This CDR3 is built from 15 residues. Germline lookup yields CDR1 MNHNS and CDR2 SASEGT.

The chain couples TRBV28 to TRBJ2-2, with D perhaps matching TRBD1 or TRBD2 (5 bases each). Germline V CDR1 and CDR2: MDHEN, SYDVKM. This CDR3 region has 18 residues. V was cut by 5 bases and J by 2 bases, with 21 bases left in between. The CDR3 DNA reads TGTGCCAGCAGTGCCTTTGGGGCGAGGACGGGAAACACCGGGGAGCTGTTTTTT. Encoded protein: CASSAFGARTGNTGELFF.

V gene TRBV28 combines with J gene TRBJ2-2; 11 nucleotides match TRBD2. Germline loops: CDR1 MDHEN, CDR2 SYDVKM. CDR3 length equals 15 residues. Trimming took 6 bases from V and 5 from J; bases not matched to a gene: 5. The CDR3 region is CASRGLAVGTGELFF. CDR3 sequence (DNA): TGTGCCAGCAGGGGACTAGCGGTCGGAACCGGGGAGCTGTTTTTT.

The genes are TRBV7-3 and TRBJ2-6, with a tentative D call TRBD1 (5 bases). The CDR3 covers 18 residues. Trimming shortened V by 1 base and J by 0 bases, and 13 bases separated the two germline ends. Germline-derived CDR1 and CDR2 are SGHTA and FQGTGA. CDR3 sequence (DNA): TGTGCCAGCAGCTTAATGGGGCCCGAGATCTCTGGGGCCAACGTCCTGACTTTC. It is translated as CASSLMGPEISGANVLTF.

DNA of the CDR3: TGCGCCAGCAGCTTGGCGCCCAGTCGTTACAATGAGCAGTTCTTC. Residues: CASSLAPSRYNEQFF. The chain couples TRBV5-1 to TRBJ2-1; no clear D. Between the trimmed V and J ends, which lost 0 bases and 4 bases, there was a span of 11 bases. Germline values: CDR1 SGHRS, CDR2 YFSETQ. The CDR3 consists of 15 residues.

The J gene is TRBJ1-3, the V gene TRBV7-2, with a possible D match to TRBD1 (5 bases). This CDR3 spans 17 amino acids. CDR1 SGHTA and CDR2 FQGNSA come from the germline V gene. V gave up 2 bases and J gave up 0 bases, with 14 bases separating them. CDR3 bases: TGTGCCAGCAGCTTACGGGCAGGGAGGGGCTCTGGAAACACCATATATTTT. This translates into CASSLRAGRGSGNTIYF.

The chain employs TRBV5-1 and TRBJ1-2, with unresolved D. The CDR3 has 13 residues. V shed 3 bases and J shed 1 base, with 7 bases lying between them. Germline CDR1 and CDR2: SGHRS and YFSETQ. CDR3 amino acids: CASSSQLNYGYTF. As DNA, the CDR3 is TGCGCCAGCAGCTCGCAGCTTAACTATGGCTACACCTTC. The full variable domain, in which reference TRBV5-1 and TRBJ1-2 provide the parts outside the CDR3, is KAGVTQTPRYLIKTRGQQVTLSCSPISGHRSVSWYQQTPGQGLQFLFEYFSETQRNKGNFPGRFSGRQFSNSRSEMNVSTLELGDSALYLCASSSQLNYGYTFGSGTRLTVV.

The gene calls are TRBV7-2 and TRBJ2-1, with unresolved D. The CDR3 has 15 amino acids. Trimming took 5 bases from V and 1 from J, leaving 12 bases between them. CDR1 and CDR2 (germline): SGHTA, FQGNSA. Written as DNA, the CDR3 is TGTGCCAGCAGCCCAAAGGTAGGGTCCTACAATGAGCAGTTCTTC. Translated, it gives CASSPKVGSYNEQFF.

The CDR3 bases are TGTGCCAGCAAGCGGACAGGGCCAGTCAGCTATGGCTACACCTTC. Translating gives CASKRTGPVSYGYTF. The chain is built from TRBV6-1 and TRBJ1-2, with TRBD1 identical over 8 bases. Trimming cost V 7 bases and J 4 bases; bases outside gene matches: 11. The germline V gene encodes CDR1 MNHNS and CDR2 SASEGT. The CDR3 runs 15 residues.

The J gene is TRBJ2-7, the V gene TRBV28, with D hard to call. Germline V CDR1 and CDR2: MDHEN, SYDVKM. Trimming took 5 bases from V and 2 from J, leaving 16 bases between them. The CDR3 covers 15 residues. The CDR3 loop is CASSPYTNLAYEQYF. The CDR3 DNA follows: TGTGCCAGCAGTCCCTACACCAACCTGGCCTACGAGCAGTACTTC.

This clone was observed a single time. The chain uses TRBV2 and TRBJ2-7; a possible D gene is TRBD1 (5 bases). Germline V lookup: CDR1 SNHLY, CDR2 FYNNEI. Trimming pared 5 bases from V and 6 bases from J, leaving 20 bases between. The CDR3 length is 15 residues. CDR3 sequence: CASSKDSRAQTEQYF. The CDR3 DNA follows: TGTGCCAGCAGTAAAGACAGCCGGGCCCAAACCGAGCAGTACTTC.

The chain has TRBV28 and TRBJ1-2, with D perhaps matching TRBD1 (6 bases). Germline CDR1 MDHEN, CDR2 SYDVKM. Trimming took 6 bases from V and 7 from J, leaving 27 bases between them. The CDR3 has 17 residues. Here the CDR3 DNA reads TGTGCCAGCAGAACGCCCCCGGGGGCCAGCAAGGGTCTTGGCTACACCTTC. Residues: CASRTPPGASKGLGYTF.

The chain links TRBV11-2 to TRBJ1-2, with D perhaps matching TRBD1 (5 bases). This CDR3 contains 14 residues. V was clipped by 6 bases and J by 5 bases, with 16 bases between them. Germline V gene lookup returns CDR1 SGHAT and CDR2 FQNNGV. CDR3 nucleotide sequence: TGTGCCAGCAGATCCCCGGGACGGCGATATGGCTACACCTTC. Protein product: CASRSPGRRYGYTF.

The V gene is TRBV7-2, the J gene TRBJ2-7; 14 positions agree with TRBD2. V shed 2 bases, J shed 0 bases, and the junction held 3 bases outside the gene matches. Germline CDR1 is SGHTA and CDR2 is FQGNSA. The length of the CDR3 is 17 residues. The CDR3 sequence: CASSLRGLAGVSYEQYF. The DNA of the CDR3 is TGTGCCAGCAGCTTAAGGGGACTAGCGGGAGTCTCCTACGAGCAGTACTTC. Together with reference TRBV7-2 and TRBJ2-7, the CDR3 gives the full variable domain: GAGVSQSPSNKVTEKGKDVELRCDPISGHTALYWYRQSLGQGLEFLIYFQGNSAPDKSGLPSDRFSAERTGGSVSTLTIQRTQQEDSAVYLCASSLRGLAGVSYEQYFGPGTRLTVT.

This chain joins TRBV10-1 and TRBJ1-2; D is possibly TRBD1 (6 bases). The CDR3 has 15 amino acids. Germline CDR1 WNHNN, CDR2 SYGVQD (reference sequence). V shed 0 bases and J shed 6 bases, with 14 bases lying between them. CDR3 residues: CASSESKRGYNGYTF. CDR3 coding DNA: TGCGCCAGCAGTGAGTCGAAGAGGGGGTACAATGGCTACACCTTC.

The table lists this clone with a count of one. The chain combines TRBV18 with TRBJ2-1, with D uncertain. The CDR3 loop spans 15 amino acids. V was cut by 4 bases and J by 0 bases, with 10 bases left in between. In germline, CDR1 is KGHSH, CDR2 LQKENI. CDR3 bases: TGTGCCAGCTCACTCGTGGTCAGCTCCTACAATGAGCAGTTCTTC. Translated: CASSLVVSSYNEQFF.

The rearrangement links TRBV11-2 to TRBJ2-5; 8 nucleotides align to TRBD2. V was clipped by 3 bases and J by 2 bases; unmatched bases: 2. Looked up from germline, CDR1 is SGHAT and CDR2 is FQNNGV. The CDR3 has 14 residues. CDR3 in DNA: TGTGCCAGCAGCTTCGGGGGGGGTCAAGAGACCCAGTACTTC. This codes for CASSFGGGQETQYF.

The chain is built from TRBV5-1 and TRBJ2-1; no clear D. V dropped 4 bases and J dropped 0 bases, with 14 bases sitting between them. CDR1 SGHRS and CDR2 YFSETQ come from the germline V gene. This CDR3 region has 16 residues. The CDR3: CASSPISTRSYNEQFF. In DNA form, the CDR3 reads TGCGCCAGCAGCCCCATAAGCACCCGCTCCTACAATGAGCAGTTCTTC.

With respect to this clone: The same CDR3 arises from other DNA sequences in this sample as well. The chain uses TRBV5-1 and TRBJ2-7; 7 bases line up with TRBD1. Germline-derived CDR1 and CDR2 are SGHRS and YFSETQ. The ends lost 0 bases at V and 3 bases at J; junction bases unmatched: 3. This CDR3 has 14 amino acids. CDR3 in DNA: TGCGCCAGCAGCTTGGACAGGGGATACTACGAGCAGTACTTC. This codes for CASSLDRGYYEQYF.